The source of this T cell receptor (beta chain) is a study of cytomegalovirus exposure and HLA in healthy donors. This clone showed up just once. The V end was cut by 4 bases, the J end by 3 bases, with 12 bases between. Germline CDR1 is SEHNR and CDR2 is FQNEAQ (reference sequence). CDR3 length: 14 amino acids. Researchers ran the PCR with 60 Vbeta and 13 Jbeta primers. Measured with immunoSEQ multiplex PCR; TCRdb has only the in-frame clones, and not every one. The sample yields about 110,000 clones, roughly three quarters seen once. V usage is TRBV7-9 and J usage is TRBJ1-2, with D maybe TRBD1 (5 bases). Sequencing was carried out using PBMCs. The sequence came from a man aged 25 to 45 in good health and CMV-seronegative. CDR3 protein: CASSSLTVDYGYTF. As DNA, the CDR3 is TGTGCCAGCAGCTCCCTGACAGTCGACTATGGCTACACCTTC. The full variable domain, with the rest looked up from reference TRBV7-9 and TRBJ1-2, is DTGVSQNPRHKITKRGQNVTFRCDPISEHNRLYWYRQTLGQGPEFLTYFQNEAQLEKSRLLSDRFSAERPKGSFSTLEIQRTEQGDSAMYLCASSSLTVDYGYTFGSGTRLTVV.